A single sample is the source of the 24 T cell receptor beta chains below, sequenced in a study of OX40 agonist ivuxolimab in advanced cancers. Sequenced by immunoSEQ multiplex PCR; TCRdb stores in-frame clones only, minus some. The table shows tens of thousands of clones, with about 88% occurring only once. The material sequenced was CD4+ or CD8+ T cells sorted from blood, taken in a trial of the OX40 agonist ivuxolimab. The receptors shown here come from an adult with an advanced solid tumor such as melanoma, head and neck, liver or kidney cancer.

CDR3 loop: CASNDRTSGRAGTQYF. The CDR3 region has the DNA TGTGCCAGCAACGACAGGACTAGCGGGAGGGCAGGTACGCAGTATTTT. The gene calls are TRBV7-2 and TRBJ2-3; 15 positions agree with TRBD2. The CDR3 runs 16 residues. Unmatched junction bases numbered 10, after V lost 7 bases and J lost 8 bases. Germline assignment: CDR1 SGHTA and CDR2 FQGNSA.

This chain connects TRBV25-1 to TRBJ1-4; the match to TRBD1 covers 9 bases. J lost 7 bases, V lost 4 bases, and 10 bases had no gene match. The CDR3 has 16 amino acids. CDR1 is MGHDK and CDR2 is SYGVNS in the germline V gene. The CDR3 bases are TGTGCCAGCAGTGTACAGGGGGCAGGGCAGAGTGAAAAACTGTTTTTT. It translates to CASSVQGAGQSEKLFF.

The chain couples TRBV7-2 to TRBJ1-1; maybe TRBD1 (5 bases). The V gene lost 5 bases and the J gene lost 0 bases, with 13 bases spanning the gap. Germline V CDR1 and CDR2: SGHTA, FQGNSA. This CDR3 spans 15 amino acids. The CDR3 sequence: CASSRRGVMNTEAFF. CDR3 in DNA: TGTGCCAGCAGCCGGAGGGGTGTTATGAACACTGAAGCTTTCTTT.

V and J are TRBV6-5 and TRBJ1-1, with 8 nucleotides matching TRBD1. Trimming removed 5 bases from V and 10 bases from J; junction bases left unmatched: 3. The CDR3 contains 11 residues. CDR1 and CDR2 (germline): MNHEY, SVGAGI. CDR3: CASSKGQGAFF. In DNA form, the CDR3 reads TGTGCCAGCAGTAAAGGACAGGGAGCTTTCTTT.

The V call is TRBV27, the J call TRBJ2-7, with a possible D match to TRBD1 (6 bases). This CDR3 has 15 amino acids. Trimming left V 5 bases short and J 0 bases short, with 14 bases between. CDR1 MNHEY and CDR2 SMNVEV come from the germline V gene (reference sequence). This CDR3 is CASSPLDRISYEQYF. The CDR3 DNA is TGTGCCAGCAGTCCCCTGGACAGAATCTCCTACGAGCAGTACTTC.

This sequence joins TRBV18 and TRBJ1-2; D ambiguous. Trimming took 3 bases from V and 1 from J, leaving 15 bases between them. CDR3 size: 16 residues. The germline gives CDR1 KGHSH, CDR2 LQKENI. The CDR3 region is CASSPNPPSFNYGYTF. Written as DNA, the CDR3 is TGTGCCAGCTCACCCAACCCCCCCAGCTTTAACTATGGCTACACCTTC.

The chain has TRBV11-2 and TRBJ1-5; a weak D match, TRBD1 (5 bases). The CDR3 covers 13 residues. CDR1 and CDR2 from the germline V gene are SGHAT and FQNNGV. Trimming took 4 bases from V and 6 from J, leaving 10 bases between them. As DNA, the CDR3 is TGTGCCAGCAGCTCAAGGGGATCTCAGCCCCAGCATTTT. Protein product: CASSSRGSQPQHF. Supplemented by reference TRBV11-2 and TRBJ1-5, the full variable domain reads EAGVAQSPRYKIIEKRQSVAFWCNPISGHATLYWYQQILGQGPKLLIQFQNNGVVDDSQLPKDRFSAERLKGVDSTLKIQPAKLEDSAVYLCASSSRGSQPQHFGDGTRLSIL.

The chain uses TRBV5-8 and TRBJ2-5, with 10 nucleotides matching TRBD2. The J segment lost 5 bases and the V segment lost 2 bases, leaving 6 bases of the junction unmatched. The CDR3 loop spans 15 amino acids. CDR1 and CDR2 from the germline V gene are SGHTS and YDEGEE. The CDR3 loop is CASSFGASGGETQYF. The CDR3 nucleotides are TGTGCCAGCAGCTTTGGGGCTAGCGGGGGTGAGACCCAGTACTTC.

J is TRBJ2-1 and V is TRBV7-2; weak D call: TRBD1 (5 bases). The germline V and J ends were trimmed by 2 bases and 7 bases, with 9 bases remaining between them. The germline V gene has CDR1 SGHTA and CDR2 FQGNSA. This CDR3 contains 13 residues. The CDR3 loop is CASSLRGFNEQFF. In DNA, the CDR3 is TGTGCCAGCAGCTTAAGGGGATTTAATGAGCAGTTCTTC. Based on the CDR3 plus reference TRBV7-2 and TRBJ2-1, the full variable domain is GAGVSQSPSNKVTEKGKDVELRCDPISGHTALYWYRQSLGQGLEFLIYFQGNSAPDKSGLPSDRFSAERTGGSVSTLTIQRTQQEDSAVYLCASSLRGFNEQFFGPGTRLTVL.

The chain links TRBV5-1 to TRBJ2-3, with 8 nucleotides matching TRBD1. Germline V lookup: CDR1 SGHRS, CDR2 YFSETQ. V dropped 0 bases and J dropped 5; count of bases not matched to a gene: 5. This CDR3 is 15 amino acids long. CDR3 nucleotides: TGCGCCAGCAGCTTGGCACAGGGGGTGAGAGATACGCAGTATTTT. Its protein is CASSLAQGVRDTQYF.

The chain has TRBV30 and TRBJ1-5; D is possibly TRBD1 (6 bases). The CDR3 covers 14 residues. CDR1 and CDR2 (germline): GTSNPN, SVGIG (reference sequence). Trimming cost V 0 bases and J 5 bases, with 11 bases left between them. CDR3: CAWSVGQGYQPQHF. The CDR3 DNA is TGTGCCTGGAGTGTGGGGCAGGGGTATCAGCCCCAGCATTTT. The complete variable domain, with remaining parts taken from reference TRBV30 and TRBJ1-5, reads SQTIHQWPATLVQPVGSPLSLECTVEGTSNPNLYWYRQAAGRGLQLLFYSVGIGQISSEVPQNLSASRPQDRQFILSSKKLLLSDSGFYLCAWSVGQGYQPQHFGDGTRLSIL.

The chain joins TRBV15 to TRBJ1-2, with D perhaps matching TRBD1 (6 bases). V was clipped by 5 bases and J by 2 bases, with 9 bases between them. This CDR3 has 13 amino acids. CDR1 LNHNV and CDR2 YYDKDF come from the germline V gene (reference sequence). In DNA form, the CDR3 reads TGTGCCACCAGCCAGACAGGAAACTATGGCTACACCTTC. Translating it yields CATSQTGNYGYTF.

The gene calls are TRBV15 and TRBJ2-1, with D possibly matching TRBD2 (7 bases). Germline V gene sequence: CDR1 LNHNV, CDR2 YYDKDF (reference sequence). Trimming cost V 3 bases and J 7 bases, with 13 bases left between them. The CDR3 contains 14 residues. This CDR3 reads CATSRGAGENEQFF. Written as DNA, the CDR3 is TGTGCCACCAGCAGGGGGGCGGGAGAAAATGAGCAGTTCTTC.

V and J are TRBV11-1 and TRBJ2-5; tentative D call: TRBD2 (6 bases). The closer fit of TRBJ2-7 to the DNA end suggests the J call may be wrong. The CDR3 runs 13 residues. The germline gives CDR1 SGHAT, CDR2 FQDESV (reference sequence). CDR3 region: CASSSGTYYEQYF. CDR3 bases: TGTGCCAGCAGCTCCGGGACTTACTACGAGCAGTACTTC.

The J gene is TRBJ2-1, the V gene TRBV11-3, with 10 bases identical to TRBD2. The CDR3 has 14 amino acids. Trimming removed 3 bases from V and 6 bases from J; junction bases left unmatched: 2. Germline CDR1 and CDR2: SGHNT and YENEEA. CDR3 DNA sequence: TGTGCCAGCAGCTTTAGCGGGGGGTTCAATGAGCAGTTCTTC. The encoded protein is CASSFSGGFNEQFF.

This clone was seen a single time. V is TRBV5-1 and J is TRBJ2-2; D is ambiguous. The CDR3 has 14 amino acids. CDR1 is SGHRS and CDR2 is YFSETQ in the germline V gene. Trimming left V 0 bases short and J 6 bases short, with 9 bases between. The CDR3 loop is CASSLGLSPGELFF. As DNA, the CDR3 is TGCGCCAGCAGCTTGGGCCTATCCCCCGGGGAGCTGTTTTTT.

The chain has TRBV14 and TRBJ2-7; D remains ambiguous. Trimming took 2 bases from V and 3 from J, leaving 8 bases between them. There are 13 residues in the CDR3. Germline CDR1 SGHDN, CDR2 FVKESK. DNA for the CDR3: TGTGCCAGCAGCCAACTCCTAAACTACGAGCAGTACTTC. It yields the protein CASSQLLNYEQYF. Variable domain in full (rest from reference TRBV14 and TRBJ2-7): EAGVTQFPSHSVIEKGQTVTLRCDPISGHDNLYWYRRVMGKEIKFLLHFVKESKQDESGMPNNRFLAERTGGTYSTLKVQPAELEDSGVYFCASSQLLNYEQYFGPGTRLTVT.

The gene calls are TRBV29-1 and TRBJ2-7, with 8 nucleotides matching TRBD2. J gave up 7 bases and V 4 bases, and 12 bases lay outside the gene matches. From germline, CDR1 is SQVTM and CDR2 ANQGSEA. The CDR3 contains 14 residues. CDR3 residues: CSVAVSGSFEEQYF. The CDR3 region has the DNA TGCAGCGTTGCGGTGAGCGGGAGTTTCGAAGAGCAGTACTTC.

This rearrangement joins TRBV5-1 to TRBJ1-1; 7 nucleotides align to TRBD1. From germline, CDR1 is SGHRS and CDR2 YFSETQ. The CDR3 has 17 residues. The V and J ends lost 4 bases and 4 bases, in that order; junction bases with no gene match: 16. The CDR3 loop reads CASSTGIGGGAPTEAFF. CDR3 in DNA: TGCGCCAGCAGCACGGGGATCGGAGGGGGCGCACCCACTGAAGCTTTCTTT.

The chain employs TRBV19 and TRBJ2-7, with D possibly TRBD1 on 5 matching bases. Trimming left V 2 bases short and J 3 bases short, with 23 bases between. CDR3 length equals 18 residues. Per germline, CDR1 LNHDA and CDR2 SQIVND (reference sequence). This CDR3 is CASSIRQPRSDRVYEQYF. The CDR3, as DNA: TGTGCCAGTAGTATAAGACAGCCCCGGAGCGACAGAGTCTACGAGCAGTACTTC.

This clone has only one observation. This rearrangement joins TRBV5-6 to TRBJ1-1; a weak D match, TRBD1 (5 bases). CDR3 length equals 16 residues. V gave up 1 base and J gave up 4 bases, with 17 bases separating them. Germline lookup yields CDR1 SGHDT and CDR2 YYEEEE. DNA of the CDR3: TGTGCCAGCAGCTTGTCTCAGGGTCATTGGGGCACTGAAGCTTTCTTT. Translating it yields CASSLSQGHWGTEAFF.

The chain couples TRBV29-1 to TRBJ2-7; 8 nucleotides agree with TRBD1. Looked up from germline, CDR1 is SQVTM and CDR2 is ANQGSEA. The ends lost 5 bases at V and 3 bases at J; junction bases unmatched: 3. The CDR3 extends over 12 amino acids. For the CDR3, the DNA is TGCAGCGTTAGGACAGGGTACTACGAGCAGTACTTC. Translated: CSVRTGYYEQYF.

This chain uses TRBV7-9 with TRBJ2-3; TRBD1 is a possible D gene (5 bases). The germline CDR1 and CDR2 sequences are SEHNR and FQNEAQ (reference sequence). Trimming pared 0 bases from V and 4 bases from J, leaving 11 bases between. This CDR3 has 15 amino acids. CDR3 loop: CASSLATSRADTQYF. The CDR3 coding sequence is TGTGCCAGCAGCTTAGCAACTTCCAGGGCAGATACGCAGTATTTT.

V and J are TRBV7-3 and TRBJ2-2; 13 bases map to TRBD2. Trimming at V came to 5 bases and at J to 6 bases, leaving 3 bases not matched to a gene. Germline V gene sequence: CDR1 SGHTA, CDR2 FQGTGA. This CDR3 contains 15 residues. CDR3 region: CASSAGTSGAGELFF. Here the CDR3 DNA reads TGTGCCAGCAGCGCCGGGACTAGCGGGGCCGGGGAGCTGTTTTTT.